This is a list of T cell receptor beta chains from one sample in a study of T cells in Graves' hyperthyroidism and ophthalmopathy. TCRdb recomputed calls from the multiplex PCR reads with MiXCR, one row per CDR3 protein. The table lists some 690,000 distinct CDR3 sequences, around a sixth of them singletons. The material sequenced was blood. The receptors derive from a man between 50 and 59 years old with Graves' hyperthyroidism. The CDR3 runs from the conserved cysteine through the conserved F or W. The order of the fields is clone size, CDR3 length, V gene, D gene, J gene, CDR3 DNA, CDR3 protein. D genes are given only for firm matches. Only part of the rows carry a size: once, few, many, or a class if the clone is expanded.

>many|15|TRBV7-2|TRBD1|TRBJ2-7
TGTGCCAGCAGCCAAACGGGACAGGCGGAGGACGAGCAGTACTTC
CASSQTGQAEDEQYF
>many|15|TRBV18|-|TRBJ2-5
TGTGCCAGCTCACCACTAGACACAACCCAAGAGACCCAGTACTTC
CASSPLDTTQETQYF
>many|15|TRBV6-2/TRBV6-3|-|TRBJ1-1
TGTGCCAGCAGTTACCCCGCTGATACGAACACTGAAGCTTTCTTT
CASSYPADTNTEAFF
>few|14|TRBV19|TRBD1|TRBJ1-5
TGTGCCAGTAGTAGGACAGGGGGCAGTCAGCCCCAGCATTTT
CASSRTGGSQPQHF
>few|15|TRBV19|TRBD1|TRBJ2-2
TGTGCCAGTAGTGGGGGACAGCCGAACACCGGGGAGCTGTTTTTT
CASSGGQPNTGELFF
>many|16|TRBV7-9|-|TRBJ2-2
TGTGCCAGCAGCTTAGCACCGGGAGACGGGGCCGGGGAGCTGTTTTTT
CASSLAPGDGAGELFF
>-|17|TRBV6-1|-|TRBJ2-2
TGTGCCAGCAGTGAAGCCTGGGGGGCAGGGGGCACCGGGGAGCTGTTTTTT
CASSEAWGAGGTGELFF
>-|16|TRBV28|TRBD2|TRBJ2-1
TGTGCCAGCAGTTCCCTAGGACTAGTTCTCCGGGATGAGCAGTTCTTC
CASSSLGLVLRDEQFF
>-|15|TRBV19|-|TRBJ1-5
TGTGCCAGTAGTGAAGGGGACCGATACAATCAGCCCCAGCATTTT
CASSEGDRYNQPQHF
>-|18|TRBV14|TRBD2|TRBJ2-7
TGTGCCAGCAGCTCCGGGACTAGCGGGAGGGCCCGGACCTACGAGCAGTACTTC
CASSSGTSGRARTYEQYF
>many|13|TRBV28|TRBD1|TRBJ1-4
TGTGCCAGCAGTGAGAGGACAGGTGAAAAACTGTTTTTT
CASSERTGEKLFF
>-|13|TRBV13|-|TRBJ1-6
TGTGCCAGCAGTCGGTATGATAATTCACCCCTCCACTTT
CASSRYDNSPLHF
>few|15|TRBV4-1|TRBD1|TRBJ1-1
TGCGCCAGCAGCCAAGAGGACAGGATGAACACTGAAGCTTTCTTT
CASSQEDRMNTEAFF
>-|14|TRBV30|-|TRBJ2-3
TGTGCCTGGAGGGCGGAGGGTGACACAGATACGCAGTATTTT
CAWRAEGDTDTQYF
>few|15|TRBV20-1|TRBD2|TRBJ2-2
TGCAGTGCTTACGGACTAGCGGCGAACACCGGGGAGCTGTTTTTT
CSAYGLAANTGELFF
>-|13|TRBV5-1|-|TRBJ2-7
TGCGCCAGCAGCCGAGATTGGGGGCTTGAGCAGTACTTC
CASSRDWGLEQYF